Sequencing of this TCR beta chain was carried out in a study of control samples from healthy donors and cancer patients. The assay was immunoSEQ multiplex PCR, and TCRdb's table has in-frame clones only and misses some. The sample contains approximately 170,000 clones, around 88% of which appear only once. V shed 7 bases and J 5 bases; nucleotides not matched to a gene: 13. Per germline, CDR1 PRHDT and CDR2 FYEKMQ (reference sequence). This CDR3 region has 16 residues. The sequenced sample consisted of blood. The chain is built from TRBV13 and TRBJ2-1; 8 nucleotides match TRBD1. The receptor comes from a woman aged 25 to 39 in good health. CDR3 region: CASIWGDRGRNNEQFF. The CDR3 DNA is TGTGCCAGCATTTGGGGAGACAGGGGTAGGAACAATGAGCAGTTCTTC.